A selection of T cell receptor beta chains follows, all from one sample in a study of T cell responses to AZD1222 COVID-19 vaccine. Measured with immunoSEQ multiplex PCR; TCRdb has only the in-frame clones, and not every one. Of about 56,000 clones in the sample, roughly three quarters are singletons; the top ten hold around 5%. The material was peripheral blood, obtained 28 days after the second AZD1222 dose. The receptor set was obtained from an adult who received the AZD1222 COVID-19 vaccine. Each CDR3 is given with its conserved first and last residue. The D gene is left open where the match is weak. A row's size may be missing; if present it is once, few, many or a size class.

>TRBV6-4|NA|TRBJ2-1|NA
CASPWAEKNEQFF
TGTGCCAGCCCCTGGGCGGAGAAGAATGAGCAGTTCTTC
>TRBV5-4|NA|TRBJ1-2|NA
CASSPGPRGTNYGYTF
TGTGCCAGCAGCCCGGGCCCCCGGGGGACTAACTATGGCTACACCTTC
>TRBV7-8|TRBD2|TRBJ2-5|NA
CASSPRGGGRDPQETQYF
TGTGCCAGCAGCCCGAGAGGGGGCGGGAGGGACCCCCAAGAGACCCAGTACTTC
>TRBV3-1/TRBV3-2|TRBD2|TRBJ2-5|NA
CASSRTSGYQETQYF
TGTGCCAGCAGCCGGACTAGCGGGTACCAAGAGACCCAGTACTTC
>TRBV5-6|NA|TRBJ1-3|once
CASSLGRGNTIYF
TGTGCCAGCAGCTTGGGCCGCGGAAACACCATATATTTT
>TRBV11-3|TRBD1|TRBJ1-3|once
CASSAGQVISGNTIYF
TGTGCCAGCAGCGCCGGACAGGTAATCTCTGGAAACACCATATATTTT
>TRBV3-1/TRBV3-2|NA|TRBJ2-1|once
CASSQLPRTKYNEQFF
TGTGCCAGCAGCCAACTTCCTCGGACAAAGTACAATGAGCAGTTCTTC
>TRBV7-3|NA|TRBJ2-1|NA
CASSPLTESSYNEQFF
TGTGCCAGCAGCCCGTTGACGGAGAGCTCCTACAATGAGCAGTTCTTC
>TRBV6-6|TRBD1|TRBJ1-1|NA
CASSFLQGAEAFF
TGTGCCAGCAGTTTTCTTCAGGGGGCCGAAGCTTTCTTT
>TRBV4-1|TRBD2|TRBJ2-1|NA
CASSPLLAGVLNEQFF
TGCGCCAGCAGCCCCCTGCTAGCGGGAGTCTTAAATGAGCAGTTCTTC
>TRBV9|TRBD1|TRBJ1-2|NA
CASSKDRAYGYTF
TGTGCCAGCAGCAAGGACAGGGCATATGGCTACACCTTC
>TRBV13|NA|TRBJ1-1|NA
CASSTPGNTEAFF
TGTGCCAGCAGCACCCCGGGAAACACTGAAGCTTTCTTT
>TRBV11-2|NA|TRBJ2-2|NA
CASSSGVLGGELFF
TGTGCCAGCAGCTCCGGGGTCCTGGGCGGGGAGCTGTTTTTT
>TRBV7-2|NA|TRBJ1-2|NA
CASNPPSLNYGYTF
TGTGCCAGCAACCCCCCCAGCCTAAACTATGGCTACACCTTC
>TRBV11-2|NA|TRBJ2-5|NA
CASSLVGASGLQAQYF
TGTGCCAGCAGCTTAGTGGGCGCGTCAGGCCTCCAGGCCCAGTACTTC
>TRBV6-6|TRBD1|TRBJ1-2|NA
CASSSRDRGLDGYTF
TGTGCCAGCAGTTCCCGGGACAGGGGGCTGGATGGCTACACCTTC
>TRBV7-2|NA|TRBJ2-5|NA
CASSLASSGQETQYF
TGTGCCAGCAGCTTAGCGTCCAGCGGACAAGAGACCCAGTACTTC
>TRBV7-2|TRBD1|TRBJ1-1|NA
CASSAQGGDTEAFF
TGTGCCAGCAGCGCACAGGGGGGGGACACTGAAGCTTTCTTT
>TRBV6-4|NA|TRBJ1-4|few
CASSSLGEKLFF
TGTGCCAGCTCAAGCCTCGGAGAAAAACTGTTTTTT
>TRBV4-2|TRBD1|TRBJ1-4|NA
CASSQAPGGPEKLFF
TGTGCCAGCAGCCAAGCGCCAGGGGGCCCAGAAAAACTGTTTTTT
>TRBV27|TRBD1|TRBJ1-5|few
CASSRTGWSNQPQHF
TGTGCCAGCAGCCGGACAGGGTGGAGCAATCAGCCCCAGCATTTT
>TRBV11-2|TRBD2|TRBJ2-3|NA
CASSSRSGSSDTQYF
TGTGCCAGCAGCTCCCGCAGCGGGAGTTCAGATACGCAGTATTTT
>TRBV6-5|TRBD1|TRBJ1-5|NA
CASSSLGQVGQPQHF
TGTGCCAGCAGTTCCCTCGGACAGGTTGGCCAGCCCCAGCATTTT
>TRBV5-6|TRBD1|TRBJ1-5|NA
CASSFGWDRAQPQHF
TGTGCCAGCAGCTTCGGGTGGGACAGGGCTCAGCCCCAGCATTTT
>TRBV29-1|NA|TRBJ1-2|NA
CSVDNAYREGTAKGYTF
TGCAGCGTTGATAACGCTTACAGGGAGGGGACGGCCAAGGGCTACACCTTC
>TRBV7-7|NA|TRBJ1-5|few
CASSCRQVCQPQHF
TGTGCCAGCAGCTGCAGACAGGTTTGCCAGCCCCAGCATTTT
>TRBV3-1/TRBV3-2|NA|TRBJ2-3|NA
CASSFSTDTQYF
TGTGCCAGCAGCTTCTCCACAGATACGCAGTATTTT
>TRBV30|TRBD2|TRBJ2-1|NA
CAWGLAGLSYNEQFF
TGTGCCTGGGGACTAGCGGGTCTGTCCTACAATGAGCAGTTCTTC
>TRBV5-4|NA|TRBJ1-6|few
CASSLDRHSPLHF
TGTGCCAGCAGCTTAGATCGGCATTCACCCCTCCACTTT
>TRBV6-2/TRBV6-3|NA|TRBJ1-1|NA
CASSHRDGAEAFF
TGTGCCAGCAGTCACCGGGACGGAGCTGAAGCTTTCTTT
>TRBV7-6|TRBD2|TRBJ2-1|NA
CASSAVGSGTNNEQFF
TGTGCCAGCAGCGCCGTGGGTAGCGGGACCAACAATGAGCAGTTCTTC
>TRBV10-3|NA|TRBJ2-2|NA
CAISNRDGELFF
TGTGCCATCAGCAACAGGGACGGGGAGCTGTTTTTT
>TRBV28|NA|TRBJ1-2|few
CASSTAYGYTF
TGTGCCAGCAGTACGGCCTATGGCTACACCTTC
>TRBV10-3|TRBD1|TRBJ2-2|NA
CAITKTGGATNTGELFF
TGTGCCATCACCAAGACAGGGGGAGCAACGAACACCGGGGAGCTGTTTTTT
>TRBV11-2|NA|TRBJ1-1|NA
CASSLVGGGDTEAFF
TGTGCCAGCAGCTTAGTCGGAGGGGGGGACACTGAAGCTTTCTTT
>TRBV6-2/TRBV6-3|TRBD2|TRBJ2-1|NA
CASSPLAGGTSEQFF
TGTGCCAGCAGTCCCCTAGCGGGAGGAACCAGTGAGCAGTTCTTC